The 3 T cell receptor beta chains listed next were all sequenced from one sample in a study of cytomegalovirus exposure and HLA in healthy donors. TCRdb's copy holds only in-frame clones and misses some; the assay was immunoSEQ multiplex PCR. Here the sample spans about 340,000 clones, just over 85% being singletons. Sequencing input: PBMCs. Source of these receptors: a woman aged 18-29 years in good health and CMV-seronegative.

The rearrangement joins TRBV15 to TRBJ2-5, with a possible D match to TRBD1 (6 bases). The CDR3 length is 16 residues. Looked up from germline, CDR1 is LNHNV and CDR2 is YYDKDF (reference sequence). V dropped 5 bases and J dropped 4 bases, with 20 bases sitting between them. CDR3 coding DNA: TGTGCCACCAGCCCTAGTGGGAAAGGGGGTTCAGAGACCCAGTACTTC. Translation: CATSPSGKGGSETQYF.

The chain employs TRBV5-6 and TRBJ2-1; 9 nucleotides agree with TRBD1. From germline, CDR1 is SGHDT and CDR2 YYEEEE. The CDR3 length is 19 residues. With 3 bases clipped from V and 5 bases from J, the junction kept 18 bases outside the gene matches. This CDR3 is CASSSRDREILIKDNEQFF. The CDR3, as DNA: TGTGCCAGCAGCTCCCGGGACAGGGAAATTTTGATAAAGGACAATGAGCAGTTCTTC. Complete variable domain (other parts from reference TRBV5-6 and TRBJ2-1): DAGVTQSPTHLIKTRGQQVTLRCSPKSGHDTVSWYQQALGQGPQFIFQYYEEEERQRGNFPDRFSGHQFPNYSSELNVNALLLGDSALYLCASSSRDREILIKDNEQFFGPGTRLTVL.

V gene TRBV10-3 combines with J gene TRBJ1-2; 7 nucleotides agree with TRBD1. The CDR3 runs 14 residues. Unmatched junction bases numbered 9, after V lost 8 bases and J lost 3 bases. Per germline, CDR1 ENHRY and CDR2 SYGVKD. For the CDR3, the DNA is TGTGCCATCGCCCCCCAGGGGGGCTACTATGGCTACACCTTC. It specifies CAIAPQGGYYGYTF.